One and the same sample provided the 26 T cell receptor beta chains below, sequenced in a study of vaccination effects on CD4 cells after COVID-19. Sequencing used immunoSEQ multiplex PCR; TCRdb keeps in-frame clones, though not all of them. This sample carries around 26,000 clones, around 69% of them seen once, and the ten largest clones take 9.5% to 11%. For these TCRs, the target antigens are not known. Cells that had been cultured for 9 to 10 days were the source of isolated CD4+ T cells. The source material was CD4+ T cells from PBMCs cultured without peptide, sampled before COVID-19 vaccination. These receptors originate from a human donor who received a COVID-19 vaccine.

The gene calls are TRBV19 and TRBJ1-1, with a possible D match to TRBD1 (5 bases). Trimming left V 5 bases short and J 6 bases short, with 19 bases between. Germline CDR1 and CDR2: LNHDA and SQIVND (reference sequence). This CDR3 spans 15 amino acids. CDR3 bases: TGTGCCAGTAGTTTCCTCAGTCGGGACCCCCCTGAAGCTTTCTTT. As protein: CASSFLSRDPPEAFF.

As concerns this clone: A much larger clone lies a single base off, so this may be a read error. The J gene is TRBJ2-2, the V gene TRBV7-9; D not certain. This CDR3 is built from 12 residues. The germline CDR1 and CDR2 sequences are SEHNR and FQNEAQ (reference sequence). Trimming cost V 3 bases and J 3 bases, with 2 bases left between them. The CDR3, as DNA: TGTGCCAGCAGCTTGGACACCGGGGAGCTGTTTTTT. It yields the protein CASSLDTGELFF. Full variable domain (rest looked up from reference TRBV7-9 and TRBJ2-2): DTGVSQNPRHKITKRGQNVTFRCDPISEHNRLYWYRQTLGQGPEFLTYFQNEAQLEKSRLLSDRFSAERPKGSFSTLEIQRTEQGDSAMYLCASSLDTGELFFGEGSRLTVL.

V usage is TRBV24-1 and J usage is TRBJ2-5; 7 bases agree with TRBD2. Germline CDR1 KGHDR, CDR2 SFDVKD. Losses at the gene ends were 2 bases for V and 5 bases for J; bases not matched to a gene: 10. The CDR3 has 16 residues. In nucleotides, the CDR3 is TGTGCCACCAGTGATTACGCGGGGGAAAGTGGGGAGACCCAGTACTTC. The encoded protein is CATSDYAGESGETQYF.

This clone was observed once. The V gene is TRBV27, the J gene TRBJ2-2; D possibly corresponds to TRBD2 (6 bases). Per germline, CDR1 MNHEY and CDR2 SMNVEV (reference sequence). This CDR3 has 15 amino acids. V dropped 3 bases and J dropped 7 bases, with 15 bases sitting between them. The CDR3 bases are TGTGCCAGCAGTTTCCCCCCCGGGAGCGGCGGGGAGCTGTTTTTT. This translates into CASSFPPGSGGELFF.

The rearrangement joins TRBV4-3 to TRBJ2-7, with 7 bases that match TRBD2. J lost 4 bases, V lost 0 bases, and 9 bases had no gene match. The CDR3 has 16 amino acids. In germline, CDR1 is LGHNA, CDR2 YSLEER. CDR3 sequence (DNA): TGCGCCAGCAGCCAAGATAGGGCAGCGGGGCGATACGAGCAGTACTTC. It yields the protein CASSQDRAAGRYEQYF.

This CDR3 is CASSRDRAIGELFF. CDR3 in DNA: TGTGCCAGCAGCCGGGACAGGGCCATCGGGGAGCTGTTTTTT. The chain joins TRBV7-2 to TRBJ2-2; 9 nucleotides align to TRBD1. V lost 5 bases, J lost 7 bases, and 5 bases stayed unmatched. The CDR3 spans 14 residues. Per the germline V gene, CDR1 is SGHTA and CDR2 is FQGNSA. Full variable domain (remainder filled in from reference TRBV7-2 and TRBJ2-2): GAGVSQSPSNKVTEKGKDVELRCDPISGHTALYWYRQSLGQGLEFLIYFQGNSAPDKSGLPSDRFSAERTGGSVSTLTIQRTQQEDSAVYLCASSRDRAIGELFFGEGSRLTVL.

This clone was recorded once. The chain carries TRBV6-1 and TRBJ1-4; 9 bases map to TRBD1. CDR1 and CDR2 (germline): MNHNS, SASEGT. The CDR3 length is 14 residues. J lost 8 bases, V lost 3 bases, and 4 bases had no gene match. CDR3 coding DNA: TGTGCCAGCAGTGACGACAGGGGGGGAGAAAAACTGTTTTTT. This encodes CASSDDRGGEKLFF.

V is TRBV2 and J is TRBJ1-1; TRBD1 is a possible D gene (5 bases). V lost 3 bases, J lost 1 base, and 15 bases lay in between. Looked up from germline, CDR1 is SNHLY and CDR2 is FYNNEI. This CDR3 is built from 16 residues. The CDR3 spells CASSEWRGVWNTEAFF. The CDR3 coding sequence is TGTGCCAGCAGTGAGTGGAGGGGAGTCTGGAACACTGAAGCTTTCTTT.

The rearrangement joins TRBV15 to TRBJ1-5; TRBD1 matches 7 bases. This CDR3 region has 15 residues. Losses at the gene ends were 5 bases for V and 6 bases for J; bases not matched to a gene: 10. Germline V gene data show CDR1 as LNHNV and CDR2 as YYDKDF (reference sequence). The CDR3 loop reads CATSPPGRGFQPQHF. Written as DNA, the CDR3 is TGTGCCACCAGCCCTCCCGGCAGGGGGTTTCAGCCCCAGCATTTT.

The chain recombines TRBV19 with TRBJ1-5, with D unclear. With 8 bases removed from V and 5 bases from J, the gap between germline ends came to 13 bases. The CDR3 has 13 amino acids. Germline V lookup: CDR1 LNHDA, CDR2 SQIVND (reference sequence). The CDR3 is CASHDSGHQPQHF. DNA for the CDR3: TGTGCCAGTCATGATTCAGGTCATCAGCCCCAGCATTTT.

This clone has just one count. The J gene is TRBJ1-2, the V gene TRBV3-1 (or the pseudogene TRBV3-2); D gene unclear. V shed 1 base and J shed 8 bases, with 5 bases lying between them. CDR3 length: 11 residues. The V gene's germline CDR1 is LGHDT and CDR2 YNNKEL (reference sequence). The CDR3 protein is CASSQGSGYTF. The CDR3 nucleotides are TGTGCCAGCAGCCAAGGGTCCGGCTACACCTTC.

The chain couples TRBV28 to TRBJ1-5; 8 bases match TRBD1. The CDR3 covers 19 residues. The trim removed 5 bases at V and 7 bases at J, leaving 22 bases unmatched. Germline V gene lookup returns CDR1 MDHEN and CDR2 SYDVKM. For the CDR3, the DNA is TGTGCCAGCAGTCCTAACCCCCTCCTAGGACAGGGCCGCTGGCAGCCCCAGCATTTT. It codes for CASSPNPLLGQGRWQPQHF.

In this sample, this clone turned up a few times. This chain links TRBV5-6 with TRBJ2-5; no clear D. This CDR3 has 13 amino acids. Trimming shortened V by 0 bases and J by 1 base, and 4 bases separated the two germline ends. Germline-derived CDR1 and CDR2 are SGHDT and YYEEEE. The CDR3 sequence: CASSLEVQETQYF. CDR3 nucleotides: TGTGCCAGCAGCTTGGAGGTCCAAGAGACCCAGTACTTC.

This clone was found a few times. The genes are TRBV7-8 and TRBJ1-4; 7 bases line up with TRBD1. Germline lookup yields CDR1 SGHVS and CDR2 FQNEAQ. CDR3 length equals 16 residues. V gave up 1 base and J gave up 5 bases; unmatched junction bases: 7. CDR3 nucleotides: TGTGCCAGCAGCTTAGTAAGGGGGCCGTCAAATGAAAAACTGTTTTTT. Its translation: CASSLVRGPSNEKLFF.

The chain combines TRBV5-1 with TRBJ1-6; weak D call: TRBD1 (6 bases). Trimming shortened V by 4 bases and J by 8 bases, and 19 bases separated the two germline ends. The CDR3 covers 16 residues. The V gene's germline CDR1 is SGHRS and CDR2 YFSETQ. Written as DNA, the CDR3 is TGCGCCAGCAGCGCACCCGTGACAGGATCCCATTCACCCCTCCACTTT. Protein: CASSAPVTGSHSPLHF.

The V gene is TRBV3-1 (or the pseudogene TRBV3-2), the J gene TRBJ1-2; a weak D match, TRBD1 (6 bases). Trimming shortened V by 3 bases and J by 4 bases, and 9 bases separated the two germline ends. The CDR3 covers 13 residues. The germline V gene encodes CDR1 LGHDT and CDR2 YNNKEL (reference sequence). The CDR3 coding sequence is TGTGCCAGCAGCCATCGGACAGCCTATGGCTACACCTTC. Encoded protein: CASSHRTAYGYTF.

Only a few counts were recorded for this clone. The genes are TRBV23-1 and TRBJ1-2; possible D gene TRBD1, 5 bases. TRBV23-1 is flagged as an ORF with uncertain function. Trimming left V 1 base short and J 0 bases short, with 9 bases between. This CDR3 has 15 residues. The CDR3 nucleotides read TGCGCCAGCAGTCAATTCCGACAGTCTAACTATGGCTACACCTTC. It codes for CASSQFRQSNYGYTF.

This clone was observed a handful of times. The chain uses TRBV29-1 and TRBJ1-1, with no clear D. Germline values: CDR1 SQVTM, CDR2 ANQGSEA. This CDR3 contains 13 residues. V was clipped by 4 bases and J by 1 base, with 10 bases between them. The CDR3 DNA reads TGCAGCGTTGCTGGACGGAAGAACACTGAAGCTTTCTTT. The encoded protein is CSVAGRKNTEAFF.

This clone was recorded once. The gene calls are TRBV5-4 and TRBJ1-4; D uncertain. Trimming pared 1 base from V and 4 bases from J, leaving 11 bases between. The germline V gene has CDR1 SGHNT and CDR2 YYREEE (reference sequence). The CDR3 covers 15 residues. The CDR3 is CASSLTGRVNEKLFF. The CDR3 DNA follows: TGTGCCAGCAGCTTGACCGGAAGGGTTAATGAAAAACTGTTTTTT.

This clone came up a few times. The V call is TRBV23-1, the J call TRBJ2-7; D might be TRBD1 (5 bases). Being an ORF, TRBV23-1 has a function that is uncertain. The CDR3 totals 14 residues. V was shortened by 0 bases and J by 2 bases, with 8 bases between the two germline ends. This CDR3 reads CASSQSDKTYEQYF. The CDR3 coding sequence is TGCGCCAGCAGTCAATCGGACAAAACCTACGAGCAGTACTTC.

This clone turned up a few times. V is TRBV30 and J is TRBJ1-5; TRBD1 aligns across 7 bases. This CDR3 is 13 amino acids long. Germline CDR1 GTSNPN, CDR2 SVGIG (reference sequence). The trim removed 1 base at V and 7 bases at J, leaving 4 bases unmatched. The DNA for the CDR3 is TGTGCCTGGAGTGCACAGGGGCGGCAGCCCCAGCATTTT. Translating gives CAWSAQGRQPQHF.

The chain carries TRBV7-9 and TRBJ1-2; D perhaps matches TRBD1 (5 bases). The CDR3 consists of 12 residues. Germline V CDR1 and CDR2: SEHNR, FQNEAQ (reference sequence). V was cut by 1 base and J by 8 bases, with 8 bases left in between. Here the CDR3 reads CASSLDRHGYTF. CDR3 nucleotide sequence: TGTGCCAGCAGCTTAGACAGGCACGGCTACACCTTC.

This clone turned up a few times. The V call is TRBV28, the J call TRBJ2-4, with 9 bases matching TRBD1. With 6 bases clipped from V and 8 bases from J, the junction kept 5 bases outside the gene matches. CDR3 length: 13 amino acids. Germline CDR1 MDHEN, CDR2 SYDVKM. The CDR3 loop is CASSPGDRDIQYF. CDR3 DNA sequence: TGTGCCAGCAGCCCCGGGGACAGGGACATTCAGTACTTC. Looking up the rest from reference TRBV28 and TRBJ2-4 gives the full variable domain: DVKVTQSSRYLVKRTGEKVFLECVQDMDHENMFWYRQDPGLGLRLIYFSYDVKMKEKGDIPEGYSVSREKKERFSLILESASTNQTSMYLCASSPGDRDIQYFGAGTRLSVL.

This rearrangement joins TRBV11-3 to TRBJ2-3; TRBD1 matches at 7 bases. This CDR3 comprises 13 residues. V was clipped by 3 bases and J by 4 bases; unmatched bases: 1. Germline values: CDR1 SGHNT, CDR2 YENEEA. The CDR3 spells CASSFQGADTQYF. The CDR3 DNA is TGTGCCAGCAGCTTTCAGGGGGCAGATACGCAGTATTTT. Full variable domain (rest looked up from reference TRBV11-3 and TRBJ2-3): EAGVVQSPRYKIIEKKQPVAFWCNPISGHNTLYWYLQNLGQGPELLIRYENEEAVDDSQLPKDRFSAERLKGVDSTLKIQPAELGDSAVYLCASSFQGADTQYFGPGTRLTVL.

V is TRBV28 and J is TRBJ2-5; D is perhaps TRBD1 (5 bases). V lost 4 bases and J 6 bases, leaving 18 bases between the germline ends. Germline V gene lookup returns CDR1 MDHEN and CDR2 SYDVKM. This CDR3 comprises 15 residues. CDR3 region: CASSSSGHIKKTQYF. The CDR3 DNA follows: TGTGCCAGCAGTTCATCCGGACATATCAAGAAGACCCAGTACTTC. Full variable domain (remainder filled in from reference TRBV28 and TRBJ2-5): DVKVTQSSRYLVKRTGEKVFLECVQDMDHENMFWYRQDPGLGLRLIYFSYDVKMKEKGDIPEGYSVSREKKERFSLILESASTNQTSMYLCASSSSGHIKKTQYFGPGTRLLVL.

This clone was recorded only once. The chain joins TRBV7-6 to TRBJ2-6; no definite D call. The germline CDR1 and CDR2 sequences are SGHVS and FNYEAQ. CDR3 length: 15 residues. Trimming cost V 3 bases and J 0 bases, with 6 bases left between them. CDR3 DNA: TGTGCCAGCAGCTTTGAAGGCTCTGGGGCCAACGTCCTGACTTTC. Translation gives CASSFEGSGANVLTF.